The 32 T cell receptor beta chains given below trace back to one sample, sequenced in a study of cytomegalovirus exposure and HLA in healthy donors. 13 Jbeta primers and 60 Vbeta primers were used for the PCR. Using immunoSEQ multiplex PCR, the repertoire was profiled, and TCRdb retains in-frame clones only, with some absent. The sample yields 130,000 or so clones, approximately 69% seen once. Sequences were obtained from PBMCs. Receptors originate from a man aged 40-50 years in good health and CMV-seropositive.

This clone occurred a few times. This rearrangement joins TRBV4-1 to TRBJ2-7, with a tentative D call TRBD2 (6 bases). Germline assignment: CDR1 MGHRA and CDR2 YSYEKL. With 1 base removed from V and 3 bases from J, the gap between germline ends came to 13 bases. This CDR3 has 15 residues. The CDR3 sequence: CASSQGGGTSYEQYF. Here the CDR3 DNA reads TGCGCCAGCAGCCAAGGTGGCGGGACGAGCTACGAGCAGTACTTC.

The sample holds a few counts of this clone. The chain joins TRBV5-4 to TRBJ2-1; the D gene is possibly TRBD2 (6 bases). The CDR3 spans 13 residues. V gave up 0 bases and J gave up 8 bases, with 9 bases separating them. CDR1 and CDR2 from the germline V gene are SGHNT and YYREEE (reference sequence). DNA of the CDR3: TGTGCCAGCAGCTTGGTTGGCGGGGATGAGCAGTTCTTC. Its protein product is CASSLVGGDEQFF.

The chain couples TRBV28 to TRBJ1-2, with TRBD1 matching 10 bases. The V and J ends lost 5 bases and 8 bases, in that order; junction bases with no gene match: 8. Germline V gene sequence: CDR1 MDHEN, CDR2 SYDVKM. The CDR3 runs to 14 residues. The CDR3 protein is CASSRDRGYGGYTF. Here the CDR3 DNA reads TGTGCCAGCAGTCGGGACAGGGGTTATGGAGGCTACACCTTC.

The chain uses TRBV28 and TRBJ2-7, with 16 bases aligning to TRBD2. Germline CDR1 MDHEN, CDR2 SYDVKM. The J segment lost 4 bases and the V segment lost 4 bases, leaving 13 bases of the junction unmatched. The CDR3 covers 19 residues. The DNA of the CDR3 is TGTGCCAGCAGTTCGCCTTCCGGGACTAGCGGGGGGGGCCAGTACGAGCAGTACTTC. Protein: CASSSPSGTSGGGQYEQYF. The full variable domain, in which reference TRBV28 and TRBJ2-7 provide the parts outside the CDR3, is DVKVTQSSRYLVKRTGEKVFLECVQDMDHENMFWYRQDPGLGLRLIYFSYDVKMKEKGDIPEGYSVSREKKERFSLILESASTNQTSMYLCASSSPSGTSGGGQYEQYFGPGTRLTVT.

The CDR3 DNA reads TGTGCCAGCAGTAACCATGTGGCAGGGTCCGGGGAGCTGTTTTTT. Protein sequence: CASSNHVAGSGELFF. J is TRBJ2-2 and V is TRBV28; D perhaps matches TRBD1 (5 bases). This CDR3 spans 15 amino acids. V lost 5 bases to trimming and J lost 6 bases, with 16 bases between them. The germline V gene has CDR1 MDHEN and CDR2 SYDVKM. Full variable domain (outside the CDR3, taken from reference TRBV28 and TRBJ2-2): DVKVTQSSRYLVKRTGEKVFLECVQDMDHENMFWYRQDPGLGLRLIYFSYDVKMKEKGDIPEGYSVSREKKERFSLILESASTNQTSMYLCASSNHVAGSGELFFGEGSRLTVL.

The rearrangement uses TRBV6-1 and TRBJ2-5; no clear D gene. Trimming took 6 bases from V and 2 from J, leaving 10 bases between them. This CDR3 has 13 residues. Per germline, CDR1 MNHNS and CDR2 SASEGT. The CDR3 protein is CASSLDFQETQYF. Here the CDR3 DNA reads TGTGCCAGCAGCCTAGACTTTCAAGAGACCCAGTACTTC.

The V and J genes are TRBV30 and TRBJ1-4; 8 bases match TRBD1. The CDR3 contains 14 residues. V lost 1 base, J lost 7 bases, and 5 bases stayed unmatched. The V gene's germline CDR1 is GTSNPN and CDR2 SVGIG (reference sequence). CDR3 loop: CAWSGGTGREKLFF. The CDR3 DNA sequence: TGTGCCTGGAGTGGGGGGACAGGTCGTGAAAAACTGTTTTTT.

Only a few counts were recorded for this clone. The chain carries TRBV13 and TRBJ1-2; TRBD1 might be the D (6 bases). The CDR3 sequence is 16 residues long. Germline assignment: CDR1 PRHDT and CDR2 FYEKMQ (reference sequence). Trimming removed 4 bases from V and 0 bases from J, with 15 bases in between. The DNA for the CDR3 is TGTGCCAGCAGCTCTGGGGGCGCTGGCGCTAACTATGGCTACACCTTC. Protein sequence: CASSSGGAGANYGYTF.

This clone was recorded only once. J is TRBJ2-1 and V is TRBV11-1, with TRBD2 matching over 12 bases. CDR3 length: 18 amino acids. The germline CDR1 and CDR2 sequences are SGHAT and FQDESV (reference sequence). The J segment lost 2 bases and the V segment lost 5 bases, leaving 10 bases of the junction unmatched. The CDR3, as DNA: TGTGCCAGCAGCGGACTAGCGGGGCCTGTAGGGCCCTACAATGAGCAGTTCTTC. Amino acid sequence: CASSGLAGPVGPYNEQFF.

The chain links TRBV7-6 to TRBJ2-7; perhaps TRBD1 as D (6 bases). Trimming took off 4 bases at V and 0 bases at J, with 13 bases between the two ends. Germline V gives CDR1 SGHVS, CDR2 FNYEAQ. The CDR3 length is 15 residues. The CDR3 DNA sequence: TGTGCCAGCAGCTCCACAGGGCCTAGCTCCTACGAGCAGTACTTC. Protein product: CASSSTGPSSYEQYF.

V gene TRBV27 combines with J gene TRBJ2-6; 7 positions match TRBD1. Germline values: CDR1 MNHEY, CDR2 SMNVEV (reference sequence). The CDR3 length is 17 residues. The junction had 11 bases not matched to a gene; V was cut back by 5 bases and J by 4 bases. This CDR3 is CASSPPPTGRGANVLTF. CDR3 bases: TGTGCCAGCAGTCCGCCCCCGACAGGGCGCGGGGCCAACGTCCTGACTTTC.

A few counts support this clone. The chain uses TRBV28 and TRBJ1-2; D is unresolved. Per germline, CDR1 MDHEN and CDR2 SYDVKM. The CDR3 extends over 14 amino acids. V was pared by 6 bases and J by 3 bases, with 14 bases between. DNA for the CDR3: TGTGCCAGCAGAGCCGGGAGTATTGACTATGGCTACACCTTC. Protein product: CASRAGSIDYGYTF.

CDR3: CASRLEGPPRYNEQFF. The CDR3 DNA reads TGTGCCAGCCGCCTCGAGGGCCCCCCCCGGTACAATGAGCAGTTCTTC. The chain employs TRBV27 and TRBJ2-1; TRBD2 might be the D (5 bases). Germline V lookup: CDR1 MNHEY, CDR2 SMNVEV (reference sequence). V lost 8 bases and J 4 bases, leaving 21 bases between the germline ends. The CDR3 length is 16 residues.

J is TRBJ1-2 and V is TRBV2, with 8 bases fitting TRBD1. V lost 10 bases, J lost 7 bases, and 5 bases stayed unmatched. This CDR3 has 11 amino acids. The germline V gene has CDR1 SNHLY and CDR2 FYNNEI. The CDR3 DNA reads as TGTGCCACTGCAGGGGGCGGTGGCTACACCTTC. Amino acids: CATAGGGGYTF.

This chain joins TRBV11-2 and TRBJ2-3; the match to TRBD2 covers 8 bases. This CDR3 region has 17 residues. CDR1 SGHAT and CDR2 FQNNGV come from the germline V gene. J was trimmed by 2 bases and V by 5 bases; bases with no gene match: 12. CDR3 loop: CASSQSTSGPLTDTQYF. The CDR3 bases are TGTGCCAGCAGCCAAAGCACTAGCGGTCCACTCACAGATACGCAGTATTTT.

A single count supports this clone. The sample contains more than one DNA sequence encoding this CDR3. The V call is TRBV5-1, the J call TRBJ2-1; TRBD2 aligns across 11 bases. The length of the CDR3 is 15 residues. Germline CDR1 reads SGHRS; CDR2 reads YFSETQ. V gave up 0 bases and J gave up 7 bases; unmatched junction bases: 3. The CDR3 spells CASSLGASGGNEQFF. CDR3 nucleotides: TGCGCCAGCAGCTTGGGGGCTAGCGGGGGGAATGAGCAGTTCTTC.

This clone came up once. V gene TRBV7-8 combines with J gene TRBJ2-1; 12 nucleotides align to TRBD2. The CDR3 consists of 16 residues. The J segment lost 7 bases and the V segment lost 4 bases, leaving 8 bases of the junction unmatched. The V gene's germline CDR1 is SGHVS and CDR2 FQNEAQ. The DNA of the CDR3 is TGTGCCAGCAGCTACGGACTAGCGGGGACCAGGAATGAGCAGTTCTTC. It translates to CASSYGLAGTRNEQFF.

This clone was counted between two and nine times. The CDR3 sequence is CASSGGRGHSTPLHF. CDR3 nucleotides: TGTGCCAGCAGTGGGGGCAGGGGACATTCGACACCCCTCCACTTT. V gene TRBV2 combines with J gene TRBJ1-6, with D maybe TRBD1 (6 bases). V lost 4 bases and J lost 11, with 18 bases in between. The germline CDR1 and CDR2 sequences are SNHLY and FYNNEI. The CDR3 has 15 amino acids.

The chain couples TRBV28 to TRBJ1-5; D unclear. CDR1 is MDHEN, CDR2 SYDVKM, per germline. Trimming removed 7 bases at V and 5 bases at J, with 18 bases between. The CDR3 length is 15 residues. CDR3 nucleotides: TGTGCCAGCAACCTCCGGGGTACCCCCCATCAGCCCCAGCATTTT. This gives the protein CASNLRGTPHQPQHF.

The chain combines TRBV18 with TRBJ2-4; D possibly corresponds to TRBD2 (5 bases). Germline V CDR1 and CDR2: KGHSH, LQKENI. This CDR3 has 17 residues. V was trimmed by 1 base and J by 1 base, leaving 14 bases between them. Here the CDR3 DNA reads TGTGCCAGCTCACCACTAATTGCGGGCTCGGCCAAAAACATTCAGTACTTC. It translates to CASSPLIAGSAKNIQYF.

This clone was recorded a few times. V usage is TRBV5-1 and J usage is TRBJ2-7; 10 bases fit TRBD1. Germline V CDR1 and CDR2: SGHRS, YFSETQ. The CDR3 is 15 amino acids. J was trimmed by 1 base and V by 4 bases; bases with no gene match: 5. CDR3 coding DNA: TGCGCCAGCAGCGAACGGACAGGGGGGTCCTACGAGCAGTACTTC. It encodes CASSERTGGSYEQYF. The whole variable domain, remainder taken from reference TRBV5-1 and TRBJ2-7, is KAGVTQTPRYLIKTRGQQVTLSCSPISGHRSVSWYQQTPGQGLQFLFEYFSETQRNKGNFPGRFSGRQFSNSRSEMNVSTLELGDSALYLCASSERTGGSYEQYFGPGTRLTVT.

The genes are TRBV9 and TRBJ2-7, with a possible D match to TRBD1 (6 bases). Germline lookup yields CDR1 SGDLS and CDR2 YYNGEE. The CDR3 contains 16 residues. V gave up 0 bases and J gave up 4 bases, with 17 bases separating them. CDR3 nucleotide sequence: TGTGCCAGCAGCGTAGGAGTTACAGGGTCCCAGTACGAGCAGTACTTC. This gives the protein CASSVGVTGSQYEQYF.

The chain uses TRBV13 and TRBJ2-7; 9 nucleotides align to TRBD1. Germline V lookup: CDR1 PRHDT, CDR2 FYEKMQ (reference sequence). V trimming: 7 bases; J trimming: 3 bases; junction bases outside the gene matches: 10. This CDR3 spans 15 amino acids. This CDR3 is CASIIRGQGGYEQYF. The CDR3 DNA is TGTGCCAGCATCATTCGGGGACAGGGAGGCTACGAGCAGTACTTC.

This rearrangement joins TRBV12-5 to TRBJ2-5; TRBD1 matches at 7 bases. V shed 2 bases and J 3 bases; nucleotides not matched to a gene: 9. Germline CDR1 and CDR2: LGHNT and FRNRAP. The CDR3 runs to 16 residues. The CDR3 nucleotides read TGTGCTAGTGGTTTGCCCACCAACAGGGGAGAAGAGACCCAGTACTTC. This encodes CASGLPTNRGEETQYF.

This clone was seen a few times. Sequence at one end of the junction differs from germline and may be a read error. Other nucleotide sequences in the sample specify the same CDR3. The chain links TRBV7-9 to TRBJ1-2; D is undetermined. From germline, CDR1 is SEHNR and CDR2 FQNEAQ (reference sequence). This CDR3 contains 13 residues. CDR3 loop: CASSSGVYYGYTF. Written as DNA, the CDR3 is TGCGCCAGCAGCTCAGGTGTTTACTATGGCTACACCTTC.

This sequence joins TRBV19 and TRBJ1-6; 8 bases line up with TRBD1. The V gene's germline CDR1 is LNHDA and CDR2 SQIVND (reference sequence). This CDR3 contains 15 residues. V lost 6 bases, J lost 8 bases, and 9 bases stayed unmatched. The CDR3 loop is CASRPDRGPYSPLHF. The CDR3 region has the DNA TGTGCCAGTAGGCCCGACAGGGGACCTTATTCACCCCTCCACTTT.

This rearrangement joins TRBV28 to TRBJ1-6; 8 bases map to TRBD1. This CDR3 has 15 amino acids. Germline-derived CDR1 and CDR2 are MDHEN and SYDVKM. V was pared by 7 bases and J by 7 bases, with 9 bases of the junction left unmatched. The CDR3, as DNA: TGTGCCAGCATTACCCCCGGACAGGGAAATTCACCCCTCCACTTT. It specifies CASITPGQGNSPLHF.

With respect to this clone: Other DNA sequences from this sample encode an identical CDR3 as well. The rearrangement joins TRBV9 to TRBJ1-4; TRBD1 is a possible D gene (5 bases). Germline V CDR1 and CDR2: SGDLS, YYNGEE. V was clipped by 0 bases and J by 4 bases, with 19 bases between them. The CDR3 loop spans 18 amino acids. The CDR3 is CASSVDSRVYQSNEKLFF. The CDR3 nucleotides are TGTGCCAGCAGCGTAGACTCCAGGGTGTATCAGAGTAATGAAAAACTGTTTTTT.

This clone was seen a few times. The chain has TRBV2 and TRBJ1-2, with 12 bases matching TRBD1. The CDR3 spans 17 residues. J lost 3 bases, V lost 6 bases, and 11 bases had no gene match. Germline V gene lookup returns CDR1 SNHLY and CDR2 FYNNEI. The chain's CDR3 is CASSLRTGTGGYYGYTF. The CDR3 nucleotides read TGTGCCAGCAGCTTACGAACTGGGACAGGGGGCTACTATGGCTACACCTTC.

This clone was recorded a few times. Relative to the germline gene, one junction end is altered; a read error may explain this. The CDR3, as DNA: TGTTCCAGCAGCTTCCTAACCGGGGGTCTCTACGAGCAGTACTTC. Translating gives CSSSFLTGGLYEQYF. V is TRBV7-9 and J is TRBJ2-7; D is possibly TRBD2 (6 bases). Germline V gene sequence: CDR1 SEHNR, CDR2 FQNEAQ (reference sequence). This CDR3 is built from 15 residues.

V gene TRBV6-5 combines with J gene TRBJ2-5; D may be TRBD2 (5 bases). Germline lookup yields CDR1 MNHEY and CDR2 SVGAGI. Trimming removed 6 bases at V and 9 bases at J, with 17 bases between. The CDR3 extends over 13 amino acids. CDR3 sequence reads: CASSGTRTPPQYF. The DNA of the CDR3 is TGTGCCAGCAGCGGCACCCGGACTCCACCCCAGTACTTC.

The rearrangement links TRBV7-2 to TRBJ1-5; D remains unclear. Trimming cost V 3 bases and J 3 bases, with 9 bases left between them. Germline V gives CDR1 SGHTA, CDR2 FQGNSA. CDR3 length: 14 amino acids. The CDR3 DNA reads TGTGCCAGCAGCTTGGGAGTGCACAATCAGCCCCAGCATTTT. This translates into CASSLGVHNQPQHF.